The present T cell receptor (beta chain) was sequenced within a study of blood T cell repertoires in COVID-19. On the study more broadly: COVID-19 samples collected from the United States, Italy and Spain covered acute and convalescent phases. Sources were T cells, B-cell-depleted T cells, or PBMCs; the material itself was cDNA or gDNA.

Only in-frame clones appear in the TCRdb table, and some are missing; sequencing was by immunoSEQ multiplex PCR. The top ten clones hold 5.2% of a sample with 250,000 to 300,000 clones, around 87% of them seen once. Germline loops: CDR1 LNHDA, CDR2 SQIVND (reference sequence). V was cut by 0 bases and J by 5 bases, with 11 bases left in between. The CDR3 is 15 residues long. Enrollment of patients from Seattle took place during active infection, with longitudinal follow-up. Input material: peripheral blood. The TCR originated in a woman between 55 and 75 years old with COVID-19, enrolled during active disease. This chain links TRBV19 with TRBJ1-5, with D hard to call. The CDR3 DNA sequence: TGTGCCAGTAGTATAGATGCGGAAAGAGATCAGCCCCAGCATTTT. It is translated as CASSIDAERDQPQHF.